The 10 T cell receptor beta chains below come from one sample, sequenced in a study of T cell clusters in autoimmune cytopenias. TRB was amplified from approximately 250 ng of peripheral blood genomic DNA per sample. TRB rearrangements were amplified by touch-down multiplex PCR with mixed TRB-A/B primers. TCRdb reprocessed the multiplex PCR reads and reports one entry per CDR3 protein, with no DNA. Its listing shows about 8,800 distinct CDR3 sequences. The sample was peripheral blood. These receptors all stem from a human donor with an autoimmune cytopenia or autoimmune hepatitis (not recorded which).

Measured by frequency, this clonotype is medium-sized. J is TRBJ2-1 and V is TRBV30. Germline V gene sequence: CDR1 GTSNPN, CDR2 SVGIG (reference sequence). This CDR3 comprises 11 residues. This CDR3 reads CAWNLGNEQFF.

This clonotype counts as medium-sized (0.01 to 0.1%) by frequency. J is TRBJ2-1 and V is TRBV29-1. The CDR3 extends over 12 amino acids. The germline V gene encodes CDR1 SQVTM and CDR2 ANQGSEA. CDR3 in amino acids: CSGNTVYNEQFF.

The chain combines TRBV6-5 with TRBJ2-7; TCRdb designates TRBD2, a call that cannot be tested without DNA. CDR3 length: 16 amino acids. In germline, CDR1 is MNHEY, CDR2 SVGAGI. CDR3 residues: CATSDSGTSPSYEQYF.

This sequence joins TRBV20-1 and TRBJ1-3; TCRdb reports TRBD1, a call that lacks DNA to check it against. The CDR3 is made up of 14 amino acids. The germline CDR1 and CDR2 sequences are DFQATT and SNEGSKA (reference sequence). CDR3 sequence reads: CSAAIASGGNTIYF.

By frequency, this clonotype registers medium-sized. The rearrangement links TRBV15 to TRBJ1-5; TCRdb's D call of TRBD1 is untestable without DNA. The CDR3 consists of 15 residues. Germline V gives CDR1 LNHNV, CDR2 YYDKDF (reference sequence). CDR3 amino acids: CATSTSYTGEQPQHF.

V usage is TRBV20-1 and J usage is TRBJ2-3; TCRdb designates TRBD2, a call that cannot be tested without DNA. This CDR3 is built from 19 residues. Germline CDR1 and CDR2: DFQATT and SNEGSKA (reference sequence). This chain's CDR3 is CSASPLPTSGPISTDTQYF.

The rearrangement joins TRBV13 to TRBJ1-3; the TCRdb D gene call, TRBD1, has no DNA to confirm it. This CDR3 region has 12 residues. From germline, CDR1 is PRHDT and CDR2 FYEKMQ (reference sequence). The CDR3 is CASSSPMNTIYF.

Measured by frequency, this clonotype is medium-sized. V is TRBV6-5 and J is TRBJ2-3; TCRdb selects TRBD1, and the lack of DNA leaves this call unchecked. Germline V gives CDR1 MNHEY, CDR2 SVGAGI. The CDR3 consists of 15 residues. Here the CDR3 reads CASSGQGDGTDTQYF.

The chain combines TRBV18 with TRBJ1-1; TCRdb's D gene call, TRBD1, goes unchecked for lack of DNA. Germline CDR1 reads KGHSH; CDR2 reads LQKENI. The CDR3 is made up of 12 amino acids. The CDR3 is CASSPRAREAFF.

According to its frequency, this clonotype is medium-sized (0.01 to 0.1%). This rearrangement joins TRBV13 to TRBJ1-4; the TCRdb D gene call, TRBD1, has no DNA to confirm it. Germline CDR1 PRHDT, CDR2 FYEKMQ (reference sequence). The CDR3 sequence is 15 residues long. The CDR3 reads CASSSSGGASEKLFF. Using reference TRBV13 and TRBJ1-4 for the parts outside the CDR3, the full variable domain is AAGVIQSPRHLIKEKRETATLKCYPIPRHDTVYWYQQGPGQDPQFLISFYEKMQSDKGSIPDRFSAQQFSDYHSELNMSSLELGDSALYFCASSSSGGASEKLFFGSGTQLSVL.